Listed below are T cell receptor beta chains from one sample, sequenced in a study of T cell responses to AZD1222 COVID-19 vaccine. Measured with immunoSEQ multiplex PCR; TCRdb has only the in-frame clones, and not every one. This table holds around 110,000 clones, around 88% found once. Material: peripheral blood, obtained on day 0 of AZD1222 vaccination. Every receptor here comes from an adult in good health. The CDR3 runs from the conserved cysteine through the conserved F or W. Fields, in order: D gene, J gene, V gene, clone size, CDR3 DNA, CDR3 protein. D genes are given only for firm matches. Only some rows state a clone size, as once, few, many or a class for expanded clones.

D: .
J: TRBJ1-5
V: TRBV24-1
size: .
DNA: TGTGCCACCAGTGATTTCTATAGCAATCAGCCCCAGCATTTT
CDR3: CATSDFYSNQPQHF

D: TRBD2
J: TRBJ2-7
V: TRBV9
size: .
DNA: TGTGCCAGCAGCTTTGGACTAGCGGGAGAGGGCGAGCAGTACTTC
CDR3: CASSFGLAGEGEQYF

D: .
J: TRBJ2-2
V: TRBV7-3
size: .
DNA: TGTGCCAGTGCGACTGGGTCAACCGGGGAGCTGTTTTTT
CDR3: CASATGSTGELFF

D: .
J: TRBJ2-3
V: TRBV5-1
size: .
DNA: TGCGCCAGCTTTGGCGGTGGGGGCTCAGATACGCAGTATTTT
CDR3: CASFGGGGSDTQYF

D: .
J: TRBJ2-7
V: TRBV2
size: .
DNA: TGTGCCAGCAGTGAAACCTACGAGCAGTACTTC
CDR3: CASSETYEQYF

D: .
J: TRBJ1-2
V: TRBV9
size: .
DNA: TGTGCCAGCAGCGTAGGGGGGGCTAATGGGTATGGCTACACCTTC
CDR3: CASSVGGANGYGYTF

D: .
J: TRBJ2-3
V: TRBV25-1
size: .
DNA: TGTGCCAGCTCCGGGACTGCCAGCACAGATACGCAGTATTTT
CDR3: CASSGTASTDTQYF

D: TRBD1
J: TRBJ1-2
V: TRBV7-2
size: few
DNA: TGTGCCAGCAGCTTAGGACAGGGAGCTAACTATGGCTACACCTTC
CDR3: CASSLGQGANYGYTF

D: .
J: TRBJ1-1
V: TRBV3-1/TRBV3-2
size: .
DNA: TGTGCCAGCAGCCCGGACACATTGAACACTGAAGCTTTCTTT
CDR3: CASSPDTLNTEAFF

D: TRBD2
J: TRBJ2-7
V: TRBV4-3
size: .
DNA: TGCGCCAGCAGCCAAGAGCCGGGGGGGTACGAGCAGTACTTC
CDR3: CASSQEPGGYEQYF

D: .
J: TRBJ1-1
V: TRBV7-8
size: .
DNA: TGTGCCAGCAGCTTACCCAGGGGAATTGGGGAAGCTTTCTTT
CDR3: CASSLPRGIGEAFF

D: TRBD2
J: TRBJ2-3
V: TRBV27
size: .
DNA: TGTGCCAGCAGTTTTGGGCCTTCGGGGGGTACGCAGTATTTT
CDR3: CASSFGPSGGTQYF

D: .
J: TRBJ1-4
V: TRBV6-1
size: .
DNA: TGTGCCAGCAGTGAAAGTCAAGCTGATGAAAAACTGTTTTTT
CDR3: CASSESQADEKLFF

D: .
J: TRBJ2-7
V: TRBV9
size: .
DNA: TGTGCCAGCAGCGTGAGCTCCGGGACGTCCTCCTACGAGCAGTACTTC
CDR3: CASSVSSGTSSYEQYF

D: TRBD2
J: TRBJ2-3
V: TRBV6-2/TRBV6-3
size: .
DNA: TGTGCCAGCAGTCACTTCACTGGACTAGCGGGGCTCACAGATACGCAGTATTTT
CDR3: CASSHFTGLAGLTDTQYF

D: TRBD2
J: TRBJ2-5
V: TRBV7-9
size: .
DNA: TGTGCCAGCAGTCGGACTAGCGGGAGGGAGGCGCAAGAGACCCAGTACTTC
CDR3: CASSRTSGREAQETQYF

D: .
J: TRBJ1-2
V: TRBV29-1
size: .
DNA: TGCAGCGTTGAAGCTCCCGGGGTACGGGGCTACACCTTC
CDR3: CSVEAPGVRGYTF

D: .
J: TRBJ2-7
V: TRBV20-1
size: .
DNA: TGCAGTGCTAGAGGGGGCGCGAAGCAGTACTTC
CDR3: CSARGGAKQYF

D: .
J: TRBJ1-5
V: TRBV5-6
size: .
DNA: TGTGCCAGCAGCTGGGAAGGGAGCCATCAGCCCCAGCATTTT
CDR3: CASSWEGSHQPQHF

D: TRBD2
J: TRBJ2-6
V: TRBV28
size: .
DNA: TGTGCCAGCAGTCCTCCGGGGGGGCCCGGGGCCAACGTCCTGACTTTC
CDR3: CASSPPGGPGANVLTF

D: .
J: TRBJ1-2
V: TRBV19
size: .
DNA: TGTGCCACCGGGACGCGGCTAAACTATGGCTACACCTTC
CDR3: CATGTRLNYGYTF

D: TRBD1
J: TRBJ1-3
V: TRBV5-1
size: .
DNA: TGCGCCAGCAGCGGGACAGGGGGTGGAAACACCATATATTTT
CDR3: CASSGTGGGNTIYF

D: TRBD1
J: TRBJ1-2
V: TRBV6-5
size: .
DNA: TGTGCCAGCAGTTACCGGCCAGGGACAGGAGGCGGCTACACCTTC
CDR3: CASSYRPGTGGGYTF

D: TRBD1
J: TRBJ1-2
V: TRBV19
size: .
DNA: TGTGCCAGTAGTACGAGAAGACAGGGGTCGACTAACTATGGCTACACCTTC
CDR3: CASSTRRQGSTNYGYTF

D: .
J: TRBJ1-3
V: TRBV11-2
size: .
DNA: TGTGCCAGCAGCTTAATGAGCGGGGTAGCTGGAAACACCATATATTTT
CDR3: CASSLMSGVAGNTIYF

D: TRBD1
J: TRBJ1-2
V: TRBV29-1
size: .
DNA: TGCAGCGTTGTGGGACAGGGGGCGAGTCTTACCTATGGCTACACCTTC
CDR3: CSVVGQGASLTYGYTF

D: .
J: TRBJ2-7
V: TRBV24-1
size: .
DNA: TGTGCCACCAGTGTGCAAGAGCAGTACTTC
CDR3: CATSVQEQYF

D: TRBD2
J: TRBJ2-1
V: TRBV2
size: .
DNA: TGTGCCAGCAGTGGGAGGCTAGCGGGCGGCAATGAGCAGTTCTTC
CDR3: CASSGRLAGGNEQFF

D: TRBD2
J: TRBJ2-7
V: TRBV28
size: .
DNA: TGTGCCAGCCGGGACTATCCCTACGAGCAGTACTTC
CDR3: CASRDYPYEQYF

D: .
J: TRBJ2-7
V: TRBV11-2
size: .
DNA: TGTGCCAGCAGCTCGACAGGCGGCTCCTACGAGCAGTACTTC
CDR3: CASSSTGGSYEQYF

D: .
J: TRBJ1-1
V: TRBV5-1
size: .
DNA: TGCGCCAGCAGCTTGCTCCAGGGAGACACTGAAGCTTTCTTT
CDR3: CASSLLQGDTEAFF

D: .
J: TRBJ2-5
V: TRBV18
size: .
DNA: TGTGCCAGCTCACCCTCAATGAACAAAGAGACCCAGTACTTC
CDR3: CASSPSMNKETQYF

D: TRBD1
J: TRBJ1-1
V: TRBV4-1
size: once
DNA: TGCGCCAGCAGCCAAGCGAAGACAGGGGAATACCCCGCCACTGAAGCTTTCTTT
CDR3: CASSQAKTGEYPATEAFF

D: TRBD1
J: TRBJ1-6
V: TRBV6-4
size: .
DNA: TGTGCCAGCAGTGAGCGACAGGGGGCTAATTCACCCCTCCACTTT
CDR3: CASSERQGANSPLHF

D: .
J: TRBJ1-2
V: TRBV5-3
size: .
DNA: TGTGCCAGAAGCACCCGGTCACGGGTCAACTATGGCTACACCTTC
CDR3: CARSTRSRVNYGYTF

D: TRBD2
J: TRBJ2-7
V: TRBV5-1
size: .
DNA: TGCGCCAGCAGCTCCGGGCAGGGAGGGGTTGTGTACGAGCAGTACTTC
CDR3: CASSSGQGGVVYEQYF

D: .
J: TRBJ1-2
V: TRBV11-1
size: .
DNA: TGTGCCAGCAGCTCAGGCCATGATGGCTACACCTTC
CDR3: CASSSGHDGYTF

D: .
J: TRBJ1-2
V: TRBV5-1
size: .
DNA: TGCGCCAGCAGCTTGGTTTATGGGGTTGGCTACACCTTC
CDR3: CASSLVYGVGYTF

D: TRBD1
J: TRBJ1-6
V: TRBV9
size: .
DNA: TGTGCCAGCAGCGTAGTGGGGACAGGGGACTCACCCCTCCACTTT
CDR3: CASSVVGTGDSPLHF

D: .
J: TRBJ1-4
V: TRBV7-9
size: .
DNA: TGTGCCAGCAGCTTAGCGGGGACACCGGCAACTAATGAAAAACTGTTTTTT
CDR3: CASSLAGTPATNEKLFF

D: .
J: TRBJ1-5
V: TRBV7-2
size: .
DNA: TGTGCCAGCAGCTTAGAGCCGGGGGGAGGTCAGCCCCAGCATTTT
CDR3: CASSLEPGGGQPQHF

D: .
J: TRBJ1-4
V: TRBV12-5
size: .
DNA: TGTGCTAGTGGTCCGACTCAGACTAATGAAAAACTGTTTTTT
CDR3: CASGPTQTNEKLFF

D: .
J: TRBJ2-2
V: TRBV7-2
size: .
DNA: TGTGCCAGCAGCACACAGGAGGCGAACACCGGGGAGCTGTTTTTT
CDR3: CASSTQEANTGELFF

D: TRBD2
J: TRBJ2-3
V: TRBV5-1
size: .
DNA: TGCGCCAGCAGCTACGTGGGGGACTACACAGATACGCAGTATTTT
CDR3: CASSYVGDYTDTQYF

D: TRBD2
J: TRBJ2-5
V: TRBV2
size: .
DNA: TGTGCCAGCAGATTAGCGGGGAGAAAACGAGTGGAGACCCAGTACTTC
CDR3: CASRLAGRKRVETQYF

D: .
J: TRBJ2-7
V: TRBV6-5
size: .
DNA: TGTGCCAGCAGTTTCACAGGAAAGCAGTACTTC
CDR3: CASSFTGKQYF

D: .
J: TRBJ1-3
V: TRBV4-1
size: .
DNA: TGCGCCAGCAGCCAAGAAGGCAGCTCTGGAAACACCATATATTTT
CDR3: CASSQEGSSGNTIYF

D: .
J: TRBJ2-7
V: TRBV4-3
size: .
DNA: TGCGCCAGCAGCCAAGATGGGGATTACGAGCAGTACTTC
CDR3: CASSQDGDYEQYF

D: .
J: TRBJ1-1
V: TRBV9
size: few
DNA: TGTGCCAGCAGCGTAGCCCCGAACACTGAAGCTTTCTTT
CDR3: CASSVAPNTEAFF

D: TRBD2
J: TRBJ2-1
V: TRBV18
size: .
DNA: TGTGCCAGCTCACCACGGACTAGCGGGGTTTACAATGAGCAGTTCTTC
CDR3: CASSPRTSGVYNEQFF

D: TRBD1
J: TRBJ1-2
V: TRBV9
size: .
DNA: TGTGCCAGCAGCGTAGGCCGGGACAGGAACTATGGCTACACCTTC
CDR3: CASSVGRDRNYGYTF

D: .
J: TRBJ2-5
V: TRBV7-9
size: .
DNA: TGTGCCAGCAGCTTAGACGAACAGGGTCGTGAGACCCAGTACTTC
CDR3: CASSLDEQGRETQYF

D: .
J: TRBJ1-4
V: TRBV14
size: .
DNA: TGTGCCAGCAGCCAAAACGTGGGCACTAATGAAAAACTGTTTTTT
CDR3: CASSQNVGTNEKLFF

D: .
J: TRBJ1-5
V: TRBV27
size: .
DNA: TGTGCCAGCAGTTTATCAGGTAGCAATCAGCCCCAGCATTTT
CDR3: CASSLSGSNQPQHF

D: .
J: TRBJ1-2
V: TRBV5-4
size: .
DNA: TGTGCCAGCAGCTTGGACAGGTTATATGGCTACACCTTC
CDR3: CASSLDRLYGYTF

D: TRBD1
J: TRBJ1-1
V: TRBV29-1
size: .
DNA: TGCAGCGTTGAGCAGGGGGCTATGAACACTGAAGCTTTCTTT
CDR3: CSVEQGAMNTEAFF

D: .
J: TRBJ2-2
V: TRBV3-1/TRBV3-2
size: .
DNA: TGTGCCAGCAGCCAAGCAACCACCGGGGAGCTGTTTTTT
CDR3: CASSQATTGELFF